These 14 T cell receptor beta chains originate from one sample sequenced in a study of CD8+ T cells in alopecia areata. Treatment denoted: oral pan-JAK inhibitor, 5-10 mg twice daily. Following RNA extraction, reverse transcription yielded cDNA that acted as the sequencing template. Some clones are missing from TCRdb's copy, which holds only in-frame ones; the method was immunoSEQ multiplex PCR. The sample yields some 210,000 clones, approximately 70% seen once. The sequences come from CD4+ T cells sorted from blood, collected around week 42, from a patient treated with tofacitinib. These receptors were collected from a human donor with alopecia areata.

Only one count was recorded for this clone. The rearrangement links TRBV30 to TRBJ2-5; weak D call: TRBD2 (7 bases). CDR3 length: 15 residues. Deletions cut 0 bases from V and 5 bases from J, with 16 bases between. Germline loops: CDR1 GTSNPN, CDR2 SVGIG (reference sequence). The CDR3 is CAWSVQGGGVETQYF. CDR3 DNA sequence: TGTGCCTGGAGTGTACAGGGCGGGGGAGTGGAGACCCAGTACTTC.

CDR3 loop: CASSRQRGLGEKLFF. DNA for the CDR3: TGTGCCAGCAGCCGGCAGCGGGGGCTGGGTGAAAAACTGTTTTTT. J is TRBJ1-4 and V is TRBV5-6; D possibly corresponds to TRBD1 (6 bases). Germline assignment: CDR1 SGHDT and CDR2 YYEEEE. The CDR3 extends over 15 amino acids. V was shortened by 4 bases and J by 7 bases, with 17 bases between the two germline ends.

V is TRBV7-9 and J is TRBJ2-7; D gene uncertain. The germline V and J ends were trimmed by 8 bases and 0 bases, with 14 bases remaining between them. From germline, CDR1 is SEHNR and CDR2 FQNEAQ (reference sequence). This CDR3 has 14 amino acids. CDR3 protein: CASGLIGNSYEQYF. CDR3 coding DNA: TGTGCCAGCGGCCTAATCGGCAACTCCTACGAGCAGTACTTC.

This clone was found a few times. The J gene is TRBJ1-2, the V gene TRBV6-1; D is ambiguous. Germline V gives CDR1 MNHNS, CDR2 SASEGT. The CDR3 contains 12 residues. Trimming took 6 bases from V and 0 from J, leaving 5 bases between them. The CDR3, as DNA: TGTGCCAGCAGCCGCTCTAACTATGGCTACACCTTC. It codes for CASSRSNYGYTF.

V gene TRBV29-1 combines with J gene TRBJ2-5, with D perhaps matching TRBD1 (5 bases). Germline-derived CDR1 and CDR2 are SQVTM and ANQGSEA. This CDR3 has 12 amino acids. V gave up 7 bases and J gave up 5 bases, with 14 bases separating them. Here the CDR3 reads CSANRFGETQYF. CDR3 DNA: TGCAGCGCCAACAGGTTCGGGGAGACCCAGTACTTC.

The V call is TRBV6-5, the J call TRBJ2-1; D not resolved. CDR1 and CDR2 from the germline V gene are MNHEY and SVGAGI. Trimming shortened V by 1 base and J by 5 bases, and 12 bases separated the two germline ends. The length of the CDR3 is 15 residues. The CDR3 reads CASSYLGPQDNEQFF. DNA of the CDR3: TGTGCCAGCAGTTACTTGGGTCCGCAGGACAATGAGCAGTTCTTC.

This chain uses TRBV29-1 with TRBJ1-6; D may be TRBD1 (6 bases). V was shortened by 0 bases and J by 12 bases, with 21 bases between the two germline ends. CDR3 size: 16 residues. Germline V gene data show CDR1 as SQVTM and CDR2 as ANQGSEA. CDR3 residues: CSVEDLRGTKVGPLHF. The CDR3 region has the DNA TGCAGCGTTGAAGATCTGAGGGGGACGAAGGTGGGACCCCTCCACTTT.

The chain couples TRBV5-6 to TRBJ2-7; the D is unclear. This CDR3 is 14 amino acids long. V was shortened by 2 bases and J by 3 bases, with 12 bases between the two germline ends. From germline, CDR1 is SGHDT and CDR2 YYEEEE. The CDR3: CASSLGHSRYEQYF. Written as DNA, the CDR3 is TGTGCCAGCAGCTTAGGTCACTCCCGCTACGAGCAGTACTTC.

This rearrangement joins TRBV30 to TRBJ1-1; unclear D gene. The CDR3 is made up of 13 amino acids. CDR1 is GTSNPN and CDR2 is SVGIG in the germline V gene (reference sequence). Trimming removed 3 bases at V and 6 bases at J, with 14 bases between. The chain's CDR3 is CAWSPSSIPEAFF. CDR3 nucleotides: TGTGCCTGGAGCCCCTCCAGTATCCCTGAAGCTTTCTTT.

This clone was picked up one time. CDR3 loop: CSVRTGVYGYTF. The CDR3 DNA is TGCAGCGTCCGAACAGGGGTCTATGGCTACACCTTC. V and J are TRBV29-1 and TRBJ1-2; 7 nucleotides match TRBD1. With V trimmed by 6 bases and J by 4 bases, 5 bases remained unmatched. CDR3 size: 12 residues. In germline, CDR1 is SQVTM, CDR2 ANQGSEA.

A single count supports this clone. This sequence joins TRBV29-1 and TRBJ1-3; tentative D call: TRBD1 (6 bases). CDR3 length equals 14 residues. Germline CDR1 SQVTM, CDR2 ANQGSEA. CDR3 DNA: TGCTCAACGGCTGGGGGCCTCGGTGGAAACACCATATATTTT. Translated: CSTAGGLGGNTIYF.

This sequence joins TRBV7-6 and TRBJ2-7, with 11 bases fitting TRBD1. After removal of 4 bases from V and 5 bases from J, the junction contained 10 bases not matched to a gene. The CDR3 totals 16 residues. The germline V gene has CDR1 SGHVS and CDR2 FNYEAQ. CDR3 loop: CASSSPGGTGGDEQYF. Written as DNA, the CDR3 is TGTGCCAGCAGCTCTCCCGGAGGGACAGGGGGAGACGAGCAGTACTTC.

This chain joins TRBV6-5 and TRBJ1-1; D is possibly TRBD1 (5 bases). The CDR3 consists of 13 residues. V was cut by 5 bases and J by 1 base, with 8 bases left in between. CDR1 and CDR2 from the germline V gene are MNHEY and SVGAGI. The CDR3 loop reads CASSPRGNTEAFF. CDR3 in DNA: TGTGCCAGCAGTCCAAGGGGGAACACTGAAGCTTTCTTT.

CDR3 sequence (DNA): TGTGCCAGCAGCTTATGGGGGGAGGAGGGGCAGCCCCAGCATTTT. This translates into CASSLWGEEGQPQHF. The chain has TRBV7-2 and TRBJ1-5; perhaps TRBD1 as D (5 bases). Germline assignment: CDR1 SGHTA and CDR2 FQGNSA. The V end was cut by 2 bases, the J end by 7 bases, with 15 bases between. This CDR3 comprises 15 residues.